These 27 T cell receptor beta chains were all obtained from the same sample, sequenced in a study of T cells after yellow fever vaccination. In TCRdb, the 5' RACE reads were re-called with MiXCR into one record per CDR3 protein. The table records about 220,000 distinct CDR3 sequences, less than 3.5% of them present only once. This specimen consisted of CD4+ T cells sorted from PBMCs, obtained 10 days after the yellow fever booster vaccination. All receptors come from a man aged 18 to 30 who received the YFV17D yellow fever vaccine.

In this sample, this clonotype turned up many times. The chain joins TRBV2 to TRBJ1-1, with 8 positions matching TRBD1. The CDR3 contains 14 residues. V gave up 3 bases and J gave up 7 bases; unmatched junction bases: 7. The germline V gene encodes CDR1 SNHLY and CDR2 FYNNEI. DNA of the CDR3: TGTGCCAGCAGTGAGAAGAGGACAGGGCATGAAGCTTTCTTT. Translation gives CASSEKRTGHEAFF.

This clonotype showed up many times. The chain carries TRBV6-2 or TRBV6-3 and TRBJ1-2; unclear D gene. The CDR3 runs to 14 residues. Germline CDR1 reads MNHEY; CDR2 reads SVGEGT. Deletions cut 2 bases from V and 2 bases from J, with 9 bases between. The CDR3 sequence is CASSYTGLNYGYTF. The DNA of the CDR3 is TGTGCCAGCAGTTACACGGGGTTGAACTATGGCTACACCTTC.

The table lists this clonotype with many counts. This sequence joins TRBV21-1 and TRBJ2-7; the table assigns TRBD1, which was not confirmed against the DNA. TRBV21-1 represents a pseudogene. The length of the CDR3 is 14 residues. The CDR3 region is CASSKSDRLDEQYV. The CDR3 DNA reads TGTGCCAGCAGCAAGTCGGACAGGTTGGACGAGCAGTACGTC.

This clonotype was observed many times. V gene TRBV3-1 combines with J gene TRBJ2-3; a possible D gene is TRBD1 (5 bases). Germline-derived CDR1 and CDR2 are LGHDT and YNNKEL (reference sequence). V lost 6 bases and J lost 0, with 10 bases in between. The CDR3 totals 14 residues. As DNA, the CDR3 is TGTGCCAGCAGTTTGACAGCAAGCACAGATACGCAGTATTTT. It specifies CASSLTASTDTQYF.

A few counts support this clonotype. The chain uses TRBV24-1 and TRBJ1-5, with D uncertain. The CDR3 loop spans 13 amino acids. Trimming took 5 bases from V and 0 from J, leaving 4 bases between them. Looked up from germline, CDR1 is KGHDR and CDR2 is SFDVKD. CDR3 sequence reads: CATSGGSNQPQHF. For the CDR3, the DNA is TGTGCCACCAGTGGGGGTAGCAATCAGCCCCAGCATTTT.

The table lists this clonotype with a few counts. CDR3 DNA: TGTGCCAGCCGGGGCCAAGGAGACCAGTACTTC. Amino acid sequence: CASRGQGDQYF. The rearrangement joins TRBV6-2 or TRBV6-3 to TRBJ2-5, with D perhaps being TRBD1 or TRBD2 (5 bases each). The CDR3 runs to 11 residues. Germline V gene lookup returns CDR1 MNHEY and CDR2 SVGEGT. V was shortened by 8 bases and J by 10 bases, with 14 bases between the two germline ends.

This clonotype was seen at least ten times. This rearrangement joins TRBV2 to TRBJ2-1; D possibly matches TRBD1 or TRBD2 (5 bases each). The CDR3 totals 13 residues. Trimming removed 8 bases from V and 6 bases from J, with 14 bases in between. Germline V gene sequence: CDR1 SNHLY, CDR2 FYNNEI. As DNA, the CDR3 is TGTGCCAGCGTGACCGGGACCTCCAATGAGCAGTTCTTC. Its protein is CASVTGTSNEQFF.

A few counts support this clonotype. The rearrangement links TRBV29-1 to TRBJ2-5; 12 nucleotides line up with TRBD1. The germline CDR1 and CDR2 sequences are SQVTM and ANQGSEA. This CDR3 contains 16 residues. J gave up 4 bases and V 6 bases, and 12 bases lay outside the gene matches. CDR3 amino acids: CSVLPAGTGGVETQYF. The DNA of the CDR3 is TGCAGCGTCCTGCCAGCCGGGACAGGGGGCGTAGAGACCCAGTACTTC.

Comment on this clonotype: The junction departs from germline at one end; a sequencing error may be responsible. The gene calls are TRBV5-1 and TRBJ1-3, with TRBD1 as a possible D gene (5 bases). Germline values: CDR1 SGHRS, CDR2 YFSETQ. This CDR3 comprises 15 residues. CDR3 protein: CASSSQGYSENTIYF. The CDR3 nucleotides are TGCGCCAGCAGCTCTCAGGGTTACTCTGAAAACACCATATATTTT.

This clonotype was seen only a few times. The chain is built from TRBV5-1 and TRBJ1-5; D perhaps matches TRBD1 (5 bases). The V gene's germline CDR1 is SGHRS and CDR2 YFSETQ. The CDR3 runs 14 residues. Trimming left V 3 bases short and J 3 bases short, with 10 bases between. The CDR3 coding sequence is TGCGCCAGCAGCTCCGGGGGGATCAATCAGCCCCAGCATTTT. Encoded protein: CASSSGGINQPQHF.

This clonotype was seen only a few times. The rearrangement joins TRBV2 to TRBJ2-5, with D perhaps TRBD1 or TRBD2 (5 bases each). This CDR3 spans 14 amino acids. The germline V and J ends were trimmed by 7 bases and 0 bases, with 12 bases remaining between them. CDR1 and CDR2 from the germline V gene are SNHLY and FYNNEI. CDR3 in amino acids: CASTRDPYQETQYF. CDR3 nucleotide sequence: TGTGCCAGCACCAGGGACCCGTACCAAGAGACCCAGTACTTC.

In this sample, this clonotype turned up many times. The V call is TRBV7-2, the J call TRBJ1-5; unclear D gene. Trimming shortened V by 3 bases and J by 5 bases, and 11 bases separated the two germline ends. The CDR3 has 14 amino acids. Germline CDR1 SGHTA, CDR2 FQGNSA. CDR3 sequence: CASSFLGIDQPQHF. Written as DNA, the CDR3 is TGTGCCAGCAGCTTTCTTGGCATAGATCAGCCCCAGCATTTT.

This clonotype was detected many times. This CDR3 reads CASSVSRGLDGELFF. The CDR3 DNA follows: TGTGCCAGCAGTGTAAGCCGGGGGCTTGACGGGGAGCTGTTTTTT. The chain links TRBV6-1 to TRBJ2-2, with D tentatively TRBD1 or TRBD2 (6 bases each). Germline V gene data show CDR1 as MNHNS and CDR2 as SASEGT. The CDR3 has 15 residues. V was trimmed by 4 bases and J by 7 bases, leaving 16 bases between them.

This clonotype was picked up many times. The CDR3 region is CAISGRDPYEQYF. CDR3 sequence (DNA): TGTGCCATCAGTGGCCGGGACCCCTACGAGCAGTACTTC. The chain uses TRBV10-3 and TRBJ2-7, with D perhaps assigned TRBD1 or TRBD2 (5 bases each). This CDR3 is built from 13 residues. V lost 4 bases and J lost 2, with 9 bases in between. The germline CDR1 and CDR2 sequences are ENHRY and SYGVKD.

This clonotype has at least ten counts. This chain links TRBV20-1 with TRBJ2-5; TRBD2 matches at 9 bases. Trimming took 1 base from V and 2 from J; bases not matched to a gene: 5. CDR1 is DFQATT, CDR2 SNEGSKA, per germline (reference sequence). The CDR3 consists of 15 residues. CDR3 protein: CSARVASGDQETQYF. The CDR3 DNA reads TGCAGTGCTAGAGTGGCTAGCGGGGATCAAGAGACCCAGTACTTC.

This clonotype was counted at least ten times. The chain carries TRBV6-2 or TRBV6-3 and TRBJ2-7, with a tentative D call TRBD1 (5 bases). Per germline, CDR1 MNHEY and CDR2 SVGEGT. With 5 bases removed from V and 1 base from J, the gap between germline ends came to 6 bases. The CDR3 spans 12 residues. The CDR3 here is CASSDSSYEQYF. DNA for the CDR3: TGTGCCAGCAGTGACAGTTCCTACGAGCAGTACTTC.

The sample holds many counts of this clonotype. The chain carries TRBV12-3 or TRBV12-4 and TRBJ2-5; 7 nucleotides align to TRBD1. With 6 bases clipped from V and 1 base from J, the junction kept 5 bases outside the gene matches. CDR3 length: 14 amino acids. CDR3 sequence reads: CASRLGQSQETQYF. The DNA of the CDR3 is TGTGCCAGCAGACTGGGACAGAGCCAAGAGACCCAGTACTTC.

In this sample, this clonotype turned up many times. J is TRBJ2-2 and V is TRBV7-2, with a possible D match to TRBD1 (5 bases). Germline V gene data show CDR1 as SGHTA and CDR2 as FQGNSA. Trimming removed 5 bases at V and 4 bases at J, with 11 bases between. The CDR3 loop spans 14 amino acids. The CDR3 sequence: CASSQDILTGELFF. The DNA for the CDR3 is TGTGCCAGCAGCCAGGACATCCTCACCGGGGAGCTGTTTTTT.

The chain uses TRBV11-3 and TRBJ2-1; D gene uncertain. The ends were cut back, 2 bases at V and 10 bases at J, with 3 bases in the middle. The germline V gene encodes CDR1 SGHNT and CDR2 YENEEA. The CDR3 runs 10 residues. The CDR3 DNA is TGTGCCAGCAGCTTACGGGAGCAGTTCTTC. Its protein product is CASSLREQFF.

The chain employs TRBV7-3 and TRBJ1-3; the D is unclear. Germline-derived CDR1 and CDR2 are SGHTA and FQGTGA. This CDR3 is built from 14 residues. V was trimmed by 2 bases and J by 5 bases, leaving 10 bases between them. This chain's CDR3 is CASSLSPLRNTIYF. CDR3 coding DNA: TGTGCCAGCAGCTTATCCCCCTTGAGAAACACCATATATTTT. Full variable domain (missing parts from reference TRBV7-3 and TRBJ1-3): GAGVSQTPSNKVTEKGKYVELRCDPISGHTALYWYRQSLGQGPEFLIYFQGTGAADDSGLPNDRFFAVRPEGSVSTLKIQRTERGDSAVYLCASSLSPLRNTIYFGEGSWLTVV.

This clonotype turned up a few times. The rearrangement joins TRBV6-1 to TRBJ1-4; D gene ambiguous. From germline, CDR1 is MNHNS and CDR2 SASEGT. V lost 1 base and J lost 0, with 3 bases in between. This CDR3 is 14 amino acids long. The CDR3 here is CASSEGSTNEKLFF. CDR3 nucleotide sequence: TGTGCCAGCAGTGAAGGCTCAACTAATGAAAAACTGTTTTTT.

This clonotype was seen a handful of times. The chain couples TRBV12-3 or TRBV12-4 to TRBJ1-4, with D maybe TRBD1 (5 bases). This CDR3 region has 14 residues. Deletions cut 7 bases from V and 0 bases from J, with 9 bases between. CDR3 sequence reads: CASTLQATNEKLFF. The DNA of the CDR3 is TGTGCCAGCACCCTACAGGCAACTAATGAAAAACTGTTTTTT.

This clonotype was observed at least ten times. The chain links TRBV14 to TRBJ2-3; D is unclear. CDR3 size: 11 residues. Trimming left V 1 base short and J 7 bases short, with 3 bases between. From germline, CDR1 is SGHDN and CDR2 FVKESK. CDR3 sequence (DNA): TGTGCCAGCAGCCAAGCCAATACGCAGTATTTT. This encodes CASSQANTQYF.

At least ten counts were recorded for this clonotype. This rearrangement joins TRBV11-2 to TRBJ2-3; D is tentatively TRBD1 or TRBD2 (5 bases each). V was clipped by 5 bases and J by 6 bases, with 15 bases between them. This CDR3 comprises 14 residues. CDR1 is SGHAT, CDR2 FQNNGV, per germline. The CDR3 region has the DNA TGTGCCAGCAGCCCGCTGGGGACCCTGGATACGCAGTATTTT. This encodes CASSPLGTLDTQYF.

Only a few counts were recorded for this clonotype. The chain joins TRBV12-3 or TRBV12-4 to TRBJ1-1; D possibly corresponds to TRBD1 (5 bases). The CDR3 length is 14 residues. Trimming cost V 7 bases and J 4 bases, with 16 bases left between them. CDR3 amino acids: CASTPGRASTEAFF. The CDR3 DNA follows: TGTGCCAGCACGCCGGGCAGGGCGAGCACTGAAGCTTTCTTT.

This clonotype was observed at least ten times. The J gene is TRBJ2-3, the V gene TRBV5-1; 7 bases line up with TRBD1. V was pared by 6 bases and J by 6 bases, with 13 bases of the junction left unmatched. Germline CDR1 SGHRS, CDR2 YFSETQ. The CDR3 has 15 residues. The CDR3 DNA is TGCGCCAGCACCGCCAAGACAGGGCCTCAGGATACGCAGTATTTT. This sequence encodes CASTAKTGPQDTQYF.

The chain joins TRBV6-5 to TRBJ2-3, with D tentatively TRBD1 or TRBD2 (5 bases each). The length of the CDR3 is 13 residues. The V and J ends lost 7 bases and 7 bases respectively, with 15 bases between them. Per germline, CDR1 MNHEY and CDR2 SVGAGI. The CDR3 DNA sequence: TGTGCCAGCAAAGGGACGGTCCAAAATACGCAGTATTTT. As protein: CASKGTVQNTQYF.